The 26 T cell receptor beta chains below all came from one sample that was sequenced in a study of prognosis after radiotherapy for stage I lung cancer. Genomic DNA served as the source from which two-round multiplex PCR generated TCR beta CDR3 amplicons. Gene-specific TRBV and TRBJ primers were used in PCR round one. TCRdb processed the multiplex PCR reads anew with MiXCR; each CDR3 protein has one entry. The sample lists 15,000 to 20,000 distinct CDR3 sequences, approximately 30% occurring once. Sequenced material: PBMCs, taken before or after stereotactic body radiation therapy (not recorded which). The receptors here all came from a donor of 50 years or more with non-small cell lung cancer.

This clonotype came up many times. The chain recombines TRBV20-1 with TRBJ2-1, with D maybe TRBD2 (5 bases). The CDR3 consists of 16 residues. The V end lost 4 bases, the J end lost 0 bases, and 16 bases lay between the germline ends. Germline V gene data show CDR1 as DFQATT and CDR2 as SNEGSKA (reference sequence). For the CDR3, the DNA is TGCAGTGCTAACCCTGAAAAAACTAGCTCCTACAATGAGCAGTTCTTC. This sequence encodes CSANPEKTSSYNEQFF.

By its share, this clonotype is medium-sized (0.01 to 0.1%). The rearrangement links TRBV6-1 to TRBJ2-7; 9 bases are shared with TRBD1. Germline CDR1 and CDR2: MNHNS and SASEGT. J was trimmed by 4 bases and V by 6 bases; bases with no gene match: 7. The CDR3 totals 14 residues. The DNA for the CDR3 is TGTGCCAGCAGGCTCGGGACAGGGATGTACGAGCAGTACTTC. Protein: CASRLGTGMYEQYF.

This clonotype was detected ten times or more. The CDR3 DNA sequence: TGTGCCAGCAGCTTCTCCTCAGGGTATGAAGCCTACGAGCAGTACTTC. Translated: CASSFSSGYEAYEQYF. The chain uses TRBV7-9 and TRBJ2-7, with D possibly matching TRBD1 (5 bases). CDR1 and CDR2 from the germline V gene are SEHNR and FQNEAQ (reference sequence). This CDR3 region has 16 residues. The V end was cut by 3 bases, the J end by 2 bases, with 17 bases between.

Comments on this clonotype: This likely came from a read error, as a far larger clone is one base away. This CDR3 fails to terminate in the conserved phenylalanine or tryptophan, so it likely reflects a read error. The chain links TRBV6-4 to TRBJ2-7; D remains ambiguous. CDR1 is MRHNA and CDR2 is SNTAGT in the germline V gene. The CDR3 is 14 amino acids. Trimming shortened V by 6 bases and J by 3 bases, and 15 bases separated the two germline ends. The CDR3 is CASSNTWIGYEQYY. Written as DNA, the CDR3 is TGTGCCAGCAGCAATACATGGATCGGCTACGAGCAGTACTAC.

Remarks on this clonotype: A read error may be the cause here, since a much bigger clone is one base away. The V and J genes are TRBV20-1 and TRBJ1-1; D remains unclear. The CDR3 consists of 16 residues. Between the trimmed V and J ends, which lost 3 bases and 0 bases, there was a span of 17 bases. Germline-derived CDR1 and CDR2 are DFQATT and SNEGSKA (reference sequence). CDR3 loop: CSASRPQLLMNTEAFF. DNA of the CDR3: TGCAGTGCTAGCCGACCCCAGTTGCTGATGAACACTGAAGCTTTCTTT.

This clonotype came up many times. This rearrangement joins TRBV7-2 to TRBJ2-2; 10 positions match TRBD1. Germline V gene sequence: CDR1 SGHTA, CDR2 FQGNSA. V trimming: 0 bases; J trimming: 6 bases; junction bases outside the gene matches: 4. This CDR3 contains 16 residues. The chain's CDR3 is CASSLATGGLSGELFF. As DNA, the CDR3 is TGTGCCAGCAGCTTAGCGACAGGGGGCCTTTCCGGGGAGCTGTTTTTT.

This clonotype was picked up many times. This rearrangement joins TRBV2 to TRBJ1-1, with 11 bases fitting TRBD1. The CDR3 extends over 15 amino acids. Trimming took 9 bases from V and 5 from J; bases not matched to a gene: 11. CDR1 is SNHLY and CDR2 is FYNNEI in the germline V gene. The CDR3 is CASTRTGGAGTEAFF. The CDR3 bases are TGTGCCAGTACGCGGACAGGGGGCGCGGGGACTGAAGCTTTCTTT.

The table lists this clonotype with many counts. The V and J genes are TRBV5-1 and TRBJ1-2; TRBD1 matches at 11 bases. V was clipped by 4 bases and J by 3 bases; unmatched bases: 5. CDR3 size: 15 residues. CDR1 and CDR2 from the germline V gene are SGHRS and YFSETQ. The CDR3 reads CASSGQGASYYGYTF. As DNA, the CDR3 is TGCGCCAGCAGCGGACAGGGGGCATCCTACTATGGCTACACCTTC.

To note about this clonotype: One junction end does not reproduce the germline sequence, and a read error may be involved. Written as DNA, the CDR3 is TGTTCCAGCAGTGAATCAGGGGTGCGTTCTGGCTACACCTTC. This gives the protein CSSSESGVRSGYTF. V gene TRBV25-1 combines with J gene TRBJ1-2; D might be TRBD1 (6 bases). The CDR3 loop spans 14 amino acids. CDR1 is MGHDK, CDR2 SYGVNS, per germline.

On this clonotype: This may be a read error, as it is one base from a much larger clone. Here the CDR3 DNA reads TGTGCCAGCAGCTTAGATGGGGGGAACACTGAAGCTTTCTTT. It translates to CASSLDGGNTEAFF. The J gene is TRBJ1-1, the V gene TRBV7-9; D might be TRBD1 (5 bases). CDR3 length: 14 residues. Germline V gene data show CDR1 as SEHNR and CDR2 as FQNEAQ (reference sequence). Trimming took off 1 base at V and 1 base at J, with 7 bases between the two ends. Supplemented by reference TRBV7-9 and TRBJ1-1, the full variable domain reads DTGVSQNPRHKITKRGQNVTFRCDPISEHNRLYWYRQTLGQGPEFLTYFQNEAQLEKSRLLSDRFSAERPKGSFSTLEIQRTEQGDSAMYLCASSLDGGNTEAFFGQGTRLTVV.

This clonotype was seen ten or more times. The V and J genes are TRBV7-2 and TRBJ2-5; D not resolved. The CDR3 has 11 residues. Germline CDR1 SGHTA, CDR2 FQGNSA. V was cut by 6 bases and J by 5 bases, with 7 bases left in between. CDR3 region: CASRVFETQYF. The CDR3, as DNA: TGTGCCAGCAGAGTTTTCGAGACCCAGTACTTC.

A note on this clonotype: A much larger clone is a single base away; this may be a read error. Since the CDR3 does not end with the conserved phenylalanine or tryptophan, this likely comes from a read error. No DNA is shown, since the ends of the CDR3 on it are uncertain; the CDR3 is the one TCRdb lists. The J gene is TRBJ2-7, the V gene TRBV12-2; the table's D call of TRBD2 was not tested on the DNA. TRBV12-2 is designated a pseudogene. Termini included, the CDR3 measures 17 amino acids. The chain's CDR3 is CASRFWNSGRAPYEQYL.

Sample share makes this clonotype medium-sized (0.01 to 0.1%). The CDR3 here is CASRGTSGSQETQYF. CDR3 DNA: TGTGCCAGCAGGGGGACTAGCGGTTCCCAAGAGACCCAGTACTTC. The chain links TRBV28 to TRBJ2-5; 11 bases match TRBD2. CDR3 length: 15 residues. CDR1 MDHEN and CDR2 SYDVKM come from the germline V gene. The V segment lost 6 bases and the J segment 1 base; nucleotides outside the gene matches: 4.

The chain has TRBV12-3 or TRBV12-4 and TRBJ1-5, with 8 bases fitting TRBD1. Germline trimming cut 5 bases from V and 7 bases from J; bases unmatched to any gene: 7. The CDR3 runs to 14 residues. CDR3 coding DNA: TGTGCCAGCAGTCCGCCGACAGGGGAACAGCCCCAGCATTTT. Protein product: CASSPPTGEQPQHF.

By frequency in the sample, this clonotype is medium-sized. This chain connects TRBV7-2 to TRBJ2-1; D is tentatively TRBD1 or TRBD2 (5 bases each). Looked up from germline, CDR1 is SGHTA and CDR2 is FQGNSA. This CDR3 comprises 15 residues. Deletions cut 5 bases from V and 5 bases from J, with 16 bases between. The CDR3 DNA follows: TGTGCCAGCAGCCGCGACCCCTTGGGGGACAATGAGCAGTTCTTC. It codes for CASSRDPLGDNEQFF.

This clonotype was counted many times. V and J are TRBV15 and TRBJ1-3; D is possibly TRBD1 (5 bases). In germline, CDR1 is LNHNV, CDR2 YYDKDF (reference sequence). Trimming removed 0 bases at V and 0 bases at J, with 9 bases between. The CDR3 has 16 amino acids. CDR3 coding DNA: TGTGCCACCAGCAGAGATAAGGGGATCTCTGGAAACACCATATATTTT. This codes for CATSRDKGISGNTIYF.

In the case of this clonotype: The junction does not match germline at one end; this may be a read error. This chain uses TRBV27 with TRBJ2-1, with 10 nucleotides matching TRBD2. The CDR3 consists of 16 residues. The germline V gene has CDR1 MNHEY and CDR2 SMNVEV (reference sequence). The CDR3 reads CASSEIGTSVNNEKFF. In DNA form, the CDR3 reads TGTGCCAGCAGTGAAATCGGGACTAGCGTTAACAATGAGAAGTTCTTC.

This clonotype was seen at least ten times. J is TRBJ2-5 and V is TRBV11-2, with TRBD2 identical over 12 bases. The CDR3 extends over 16 amino acids. J gave up 2 bases and V 4 bases, and 5 bases lay outside the gene matches. Germline lookup yields CDR1 SGHAT and CDR2 FQNNGV. This CDR3 reads CASSSLLAGGQETQYF. DNA for the CDR3: TGTGCCAGCAGCTCGTTACTAGCGGGAGGACAAGAGACCCAGTACTTC.

As for this clonotype: A much more abundant neighbour one base away suggests this may be a read error. The chain joins TRBV27 to TRBJ1-2; tentative D call: TRBD1 (5 bases). Germline values: CDR1 MNHEY, CDR2 SMNVEV (reference sequence). CDR3 length: 15 residues. The ends were cut back, 5 bases at V and 1 base at J, with 14 bases in the middle. CDR3 amino acids: CASSGPATVNYGYTF. The CDR3 DNA sequence: TGTGCCAGCAGTGGACCAGCGACAGTTAACTATGGCTACACCTTC.

Of note for this clonotype: At one boundary the junction diverges from the germline segment, which might be a read error. The V call is TRBV7-9, the J call TRBJ2-1, with TRBD1 matching over 7 bases. Germline V gene lookup returns CDR1 SEHNR and CDR2 FQNEAQ (reference sequence). This CDR3 contains 13 residues. The CDR3 is CASGFKDRNEQFF. DNA of the CDR3: TGTGCCAGCGGCTTTAAGGACAGGAATGAGCAGTTCTTC.

Concerning this clonotype itself: This probably arose from a read error, given a far larger clone one base away. V is TRBV7-9 and J is TRBJ2-7, with TRBD2 matching 7 bases. With the DNA end fitting TRBJ2-1 better, the J assignment may be wrong. This CDR3 is 17 amino acids long. Germline CDR1 reads SEHNR; CDR2 reads FQNEAQ (reference sequence). CDR3 amino acids: CASSTRLAESSYNEQFF. Written as DNA, the CDR3 is TGTGCCAGCAGCACCAGACTAGCAGAAAGCTCCTACAATGAGCAGTTCTTC.

This clonotype was detected ten times or more. This chain joins TRBV28 and TRBJ1-2; no clear D gene. The length of the CDR3 is 14 residues. Germline V gene lookup returns CDR1 MDHEN and CDR2 SYDVKM. Trimming cost V 6 bases and J 4 bases, with 15 bases left between them. CDR3 nucleotide sequence: TGTGCCAGCAGCCCATTAGGGAAGATCTATGGCTACACCTTC. The encoded protein is CASSPLGKIYGYTF.

The sample holds many counts of this clonotype. At one end, the junction sequence differs from germline, possibly due to a read error. The chain combines TRBV7-7 with TRBJ2-2; 7 bases align to TRBD2. In germline, CDR1 is SSHAT, CDR2 FNYEAQ (reference sequence). The CDR3 length is 16 residues. The CDR3 sequence: CASSSVTGGATGELFF. CDR3 DNA: TGTGCTAGCAGCTCCGTTACGGGAGGTGCCACCGGGGAGCTGTTTTTT.

A word on this clonotype: This is likely an artifact of a read error, given a far larger clone one base away. This chain uses TRBV6-8 with TRBJ1-6; no reliable D call. V was trimmed by 7 bases and J by 10 bases, leaving 14 bases between them. This CDR3 spans 13 amino acids. Looked up from germline, CDR1 is MNHGY and CDR2 is SAAAGT. The CDR3 loop is CASIRQIESPLHF. CDR3 bases: TGTGCCAGCATTAGGCAAATCGAGTCACCCCTCCACTTT.

This clonotype was observed at least ten times. The rearrangement links TRBV11-2 to TRBJ2-1, with 8 bases identical to TRBD1. The J segment lost 10 bases and the V segment lost 0 bases, leaving 2 bases of the junction unmatched. The CDR3 spans 13 residues. Per the germline V gene, CDR1 is SGHAT and CDR2 is FQNNGV. CDR3 loop: CASSLEPGGEQFF. The CDR3 nucleotides read TGTGCCAGCAGCTTAGAGCCAGGGGGCGAGCAGTTCTTC.

This clonotype has a count of ten or more. The chain recombines TRBV20-1 with TRBJ1-6; 12 bases fit TRBD1. The V gene's germline CDR1 is DFQATT and CDR2 SNEGSKA (reference sequence). Losses at the gene ends were 7 bases for V and 9 bases for J; bases not matched to a gene: 4. The CDR3 has 13 amino acids. CDR3 DNA: TGCAGTGTTTGGGACAGGGGGCGTTCACCCCTCCACTTT. Translating gives CSVWDRGRSPLHF.